This record covers a single T cell receptor beta chain. The antigen is undetermined. Clones were read by immunoSEQ multiplex PCR, and TCRdb kept only the in-frame ones, dropping some. The sample records about 150,000 clones, under 95% being singletons. This sample was taken from a study of T cell responses to AZD1222 COVID-19 vaccine. Study-level findings and limits: Baseline seropositivity characterized only a handful of AZD1222 recipients.

The CDR3 sequence is 14 residues long. Germline CDR1 is KGHDR and CDR2 is SFDVKD. Between the trimmed V and J ends, which lost 9 bases and 1 base, there was a span of 12 bases. V usage is TRBV24-1 and J usage is TRBJ1-5; a weak D match, TRBD1 (6 bases). The TCR comes from an adult in good health. The material was peripheral blood, obtained on day 0 of AZD1222 vaccination. CDR3 sequence: CATRTDTSNQPQHF. In DNA, the CDR3 is TGTGCCACCCGGACAGACACAAGCAATCAGCCCCAGCATTTT.